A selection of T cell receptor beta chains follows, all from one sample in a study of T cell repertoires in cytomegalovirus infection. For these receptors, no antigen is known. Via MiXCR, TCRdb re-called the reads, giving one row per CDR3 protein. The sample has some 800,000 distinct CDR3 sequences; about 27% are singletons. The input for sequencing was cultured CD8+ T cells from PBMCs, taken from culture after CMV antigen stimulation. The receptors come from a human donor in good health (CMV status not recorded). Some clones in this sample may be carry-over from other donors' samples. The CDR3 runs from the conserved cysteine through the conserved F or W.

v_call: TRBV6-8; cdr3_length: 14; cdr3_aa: CASSPQGTTDTQYF
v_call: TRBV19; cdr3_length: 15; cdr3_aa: CASSPGLAGGNEQFF
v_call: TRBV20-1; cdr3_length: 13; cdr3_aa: CSASQGLDDEQYF
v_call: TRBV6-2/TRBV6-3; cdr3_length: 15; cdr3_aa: CASSHREGLDQPQHF
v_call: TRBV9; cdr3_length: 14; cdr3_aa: CASSVYEVGTEAFF
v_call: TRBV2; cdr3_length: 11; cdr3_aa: CASPGGNEQFF
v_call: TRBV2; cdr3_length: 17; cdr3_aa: CASSSDRGRLINYGYTF
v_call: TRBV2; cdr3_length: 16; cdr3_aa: CASSETAELIADTQYF
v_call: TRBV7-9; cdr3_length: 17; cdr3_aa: CASSLSGQGLDDSPLHF
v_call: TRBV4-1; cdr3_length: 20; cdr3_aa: CASSQDRPTSGGSSYNEQFF
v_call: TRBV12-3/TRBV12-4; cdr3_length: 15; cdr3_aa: CASSLSVAWNDEQFF
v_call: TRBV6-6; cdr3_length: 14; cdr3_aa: CASSYSPVGETQYF
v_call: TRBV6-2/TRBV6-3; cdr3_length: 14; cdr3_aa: CASSYQTSGETQYF
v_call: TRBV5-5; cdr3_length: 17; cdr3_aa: CASSLALSLWDTGELFF
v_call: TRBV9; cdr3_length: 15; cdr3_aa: CASSARTGDLEKLFF
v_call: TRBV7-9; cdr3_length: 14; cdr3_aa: CASSPRPPAHEQFF
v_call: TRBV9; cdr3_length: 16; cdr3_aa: CASSVEKGIPRNEQFF
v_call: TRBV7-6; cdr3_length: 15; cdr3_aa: CASSLIRGDYDEQYF
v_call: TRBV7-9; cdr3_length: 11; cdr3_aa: CASQQLNEQFF
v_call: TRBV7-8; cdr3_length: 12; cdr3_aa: CASSLELDEQFF
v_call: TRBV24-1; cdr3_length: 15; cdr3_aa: CATSDRQDYTDTQYF
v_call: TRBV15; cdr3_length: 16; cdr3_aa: CATSSIPTGGANGYTF
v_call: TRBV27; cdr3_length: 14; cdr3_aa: CASSHLGARQPQHF
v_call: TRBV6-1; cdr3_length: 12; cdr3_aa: CASIVRVHEQFF
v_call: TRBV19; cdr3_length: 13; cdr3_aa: CVARQGEGSPLHF
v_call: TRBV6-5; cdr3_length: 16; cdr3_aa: CASSYSSLGESTEAFF
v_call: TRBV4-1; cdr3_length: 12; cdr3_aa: CASSRQENEQFF
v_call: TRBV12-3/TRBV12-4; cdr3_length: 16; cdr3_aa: CASSFPPGSMNTEAFF
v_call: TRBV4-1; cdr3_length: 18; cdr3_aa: CASSQEYGGFGSLREQYF
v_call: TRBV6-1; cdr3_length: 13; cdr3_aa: CASSSGLLTEQFF
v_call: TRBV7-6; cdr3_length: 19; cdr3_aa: CASSPILAGGLSAKNIQYF
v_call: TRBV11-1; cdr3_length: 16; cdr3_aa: CASSLSGPPRNTEAFF
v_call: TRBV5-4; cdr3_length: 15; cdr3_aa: CASSYYREANEKLFF
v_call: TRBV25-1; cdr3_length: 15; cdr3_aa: CASSEDAGQLFGQYF
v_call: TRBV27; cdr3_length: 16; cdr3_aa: CASSLSPREPYNEQFF
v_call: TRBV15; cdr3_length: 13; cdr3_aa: CATSRDGVEPQHF
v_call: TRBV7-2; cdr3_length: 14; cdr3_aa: CAGSPPGAGNEQFF
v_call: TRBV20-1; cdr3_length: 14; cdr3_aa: CSARVGRGSYGYTF
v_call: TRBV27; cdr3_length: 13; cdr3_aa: CASTSIQGLVAFF
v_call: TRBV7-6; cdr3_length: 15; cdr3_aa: CASSPLDNSGNTIYF
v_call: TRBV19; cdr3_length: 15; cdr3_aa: CASSIFGTNTGELFF
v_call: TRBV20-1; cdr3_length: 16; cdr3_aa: CSARLLRDSFNQPQHF
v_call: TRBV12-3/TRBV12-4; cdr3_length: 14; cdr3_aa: CASRWGQPAGELFF
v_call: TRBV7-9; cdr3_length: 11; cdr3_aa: CASSTGREAFF
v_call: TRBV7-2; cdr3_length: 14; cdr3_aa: CVSSQSDIGNTIYF
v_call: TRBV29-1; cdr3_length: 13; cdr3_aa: CSVGYERKETQYF
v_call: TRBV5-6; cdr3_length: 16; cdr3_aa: CASSFPLGPSYNEQFF
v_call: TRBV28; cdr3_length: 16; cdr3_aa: CASSLTLARYQETQYF
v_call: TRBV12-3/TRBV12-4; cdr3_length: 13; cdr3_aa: CASSASSTDTQYF
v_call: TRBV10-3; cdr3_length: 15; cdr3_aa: CAIGADRDSGNTIYF
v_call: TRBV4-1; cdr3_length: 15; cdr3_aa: CASSQGYGTTTEAFF
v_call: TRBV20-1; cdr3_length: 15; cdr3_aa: CSARAKGSTYYEQYF
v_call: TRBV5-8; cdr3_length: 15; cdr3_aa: CASSLMAGRNQPQHF
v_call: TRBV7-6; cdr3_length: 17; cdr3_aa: CASSLMLSGAGKGELFF
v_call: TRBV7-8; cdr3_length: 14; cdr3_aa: CASSLSRGDTEAFF